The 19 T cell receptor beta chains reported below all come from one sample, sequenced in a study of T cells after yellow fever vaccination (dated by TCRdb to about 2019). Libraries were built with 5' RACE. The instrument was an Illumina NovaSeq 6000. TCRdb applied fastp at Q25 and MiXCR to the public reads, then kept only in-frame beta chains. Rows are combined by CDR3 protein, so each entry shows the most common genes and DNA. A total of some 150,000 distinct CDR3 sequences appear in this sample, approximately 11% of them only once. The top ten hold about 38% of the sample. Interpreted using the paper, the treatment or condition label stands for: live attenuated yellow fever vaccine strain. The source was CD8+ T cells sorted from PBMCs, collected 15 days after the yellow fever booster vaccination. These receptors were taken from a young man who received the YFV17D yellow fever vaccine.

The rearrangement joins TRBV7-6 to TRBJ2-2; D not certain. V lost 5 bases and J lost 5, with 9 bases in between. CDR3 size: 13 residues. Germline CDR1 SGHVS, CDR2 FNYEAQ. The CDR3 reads CASSRLQTGELFF. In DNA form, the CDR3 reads TGTGCCAGCAGCCGCCTACAGACCGGGGAGCTGTTTTTT.

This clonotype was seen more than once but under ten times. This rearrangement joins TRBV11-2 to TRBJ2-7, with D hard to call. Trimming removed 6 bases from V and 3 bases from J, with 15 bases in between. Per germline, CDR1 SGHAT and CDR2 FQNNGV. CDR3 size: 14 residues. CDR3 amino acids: CASRRSGSNYEQYV. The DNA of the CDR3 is TGTGCCAGCAGACGCTCAGGCAGCAACTACGAGCAGTACGTC.

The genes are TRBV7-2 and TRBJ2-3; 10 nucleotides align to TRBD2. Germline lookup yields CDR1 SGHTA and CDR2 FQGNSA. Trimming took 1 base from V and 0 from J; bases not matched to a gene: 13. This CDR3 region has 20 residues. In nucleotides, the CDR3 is TGTGCCAGCAGCTTAGTCTCCCTAGCGGGGGACCGACCTAGCACAGATACGCAGTATTTT. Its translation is CASSLVSLAGDRPSTDTQYF.

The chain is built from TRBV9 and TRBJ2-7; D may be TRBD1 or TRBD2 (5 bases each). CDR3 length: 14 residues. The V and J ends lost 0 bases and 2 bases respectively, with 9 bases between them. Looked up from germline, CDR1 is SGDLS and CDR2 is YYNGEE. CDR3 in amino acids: CASSVGDGAYEQYV. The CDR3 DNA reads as TGTGCCAGCAGCGTAGGGGACGGGGCCTACGAGCAGTACGTC.

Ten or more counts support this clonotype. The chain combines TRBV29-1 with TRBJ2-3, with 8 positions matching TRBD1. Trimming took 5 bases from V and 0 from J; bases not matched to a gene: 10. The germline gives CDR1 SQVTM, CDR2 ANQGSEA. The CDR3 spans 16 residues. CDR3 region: CSVNGQGAVSTDTQYF. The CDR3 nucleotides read TGCAGCGTTAATGGGCAGGGGGCCGTCAGCACAGATACGCAGTATTTT.

The CDR3 is CASRGASGGRTDTQYF. The CDR3, as DNA: TGTGCCAGCAGGGGGGCTAGCGGGGGGCGCACAGATACGCAGTATTTT. J is TRBJ2-3 and V is TRBV11-2, with 11 bases that match TRBD2. Trimming took 6 bases from V and 1 from J; bases not matched to a gene: 6. This CDR3 has 16 amino acids. The germline gives CDR1 SGHAT, CDR2 FQNNGV. Full variable domain (missing parts from reference TRBV11-2 and TRBJ2-3): EAGVAQSPRYKIIEKRQSVAFWCNPISGHATLYWYQQILGQGPKLLIQFQNNGVVDDSQLPKDRFSAERLKGVDSTLKIQPAKLEDSAVYLCASRGASGGRTDTQYFGPGTRLTVL.

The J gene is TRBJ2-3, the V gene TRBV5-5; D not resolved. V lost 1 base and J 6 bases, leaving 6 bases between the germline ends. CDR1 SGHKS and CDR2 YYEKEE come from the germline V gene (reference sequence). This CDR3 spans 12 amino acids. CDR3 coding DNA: TGTGCCAGCAGCTTGTGGGCGGATACGCAGTATTTT. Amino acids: CASSLWADTQYF.

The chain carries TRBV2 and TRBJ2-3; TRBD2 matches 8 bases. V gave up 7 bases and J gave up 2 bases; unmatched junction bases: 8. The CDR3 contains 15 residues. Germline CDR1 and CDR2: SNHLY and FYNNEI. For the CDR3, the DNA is TGTGCCAGCAAGGCTAGCGGGTATATCACAGATACGCAGTATTTT. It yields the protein CASKASGYITDTQYF.

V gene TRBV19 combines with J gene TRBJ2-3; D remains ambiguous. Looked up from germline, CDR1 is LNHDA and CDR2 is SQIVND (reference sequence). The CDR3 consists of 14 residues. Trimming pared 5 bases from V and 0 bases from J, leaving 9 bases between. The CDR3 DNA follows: TGTGCCAGTAGTTTTAGACTGAGCACAGATACGCAGTATTTT. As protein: CASSFRLSTDTQYF.

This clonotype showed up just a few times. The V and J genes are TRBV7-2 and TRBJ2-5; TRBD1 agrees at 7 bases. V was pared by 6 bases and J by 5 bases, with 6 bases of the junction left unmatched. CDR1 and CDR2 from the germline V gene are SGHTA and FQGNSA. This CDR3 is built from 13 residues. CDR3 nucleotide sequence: TGTGCCAGCAGAAGACAGGGCGAGGAGACCCAGTACTTC. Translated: CASRRQGEETQYF.

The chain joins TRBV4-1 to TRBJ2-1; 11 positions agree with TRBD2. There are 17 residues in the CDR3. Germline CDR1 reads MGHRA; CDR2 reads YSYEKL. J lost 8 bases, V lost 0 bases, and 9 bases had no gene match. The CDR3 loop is CASSQDPTSGVLYEQFF. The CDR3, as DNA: TGCGCCAGCAGCCAAGATCCGACTAGCGGGGTTCTGTATGAGCAGTTCTTC.

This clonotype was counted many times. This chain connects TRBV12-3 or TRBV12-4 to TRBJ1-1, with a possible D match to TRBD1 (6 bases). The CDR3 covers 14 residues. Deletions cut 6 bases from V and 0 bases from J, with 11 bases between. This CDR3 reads CASSLTGMNTEAFF. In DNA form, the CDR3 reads TGTGCCAGCAGCCTGACAGGCATGAACACTGAAGCTTTCTTT.

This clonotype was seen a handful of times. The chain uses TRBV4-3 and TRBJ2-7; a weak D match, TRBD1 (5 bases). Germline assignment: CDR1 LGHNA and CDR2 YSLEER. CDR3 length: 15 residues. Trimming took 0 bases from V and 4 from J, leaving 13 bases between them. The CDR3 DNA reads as TGCGCCAGCAGCCAAGATCCCCAGGGCTCTTACGAGCAGTACTTC. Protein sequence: CASSQDPQGSYEQYF.

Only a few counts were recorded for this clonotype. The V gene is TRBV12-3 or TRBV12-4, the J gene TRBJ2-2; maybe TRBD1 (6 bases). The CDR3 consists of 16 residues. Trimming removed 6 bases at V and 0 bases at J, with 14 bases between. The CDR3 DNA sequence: TGTGCCAGCAGCTCGACGGACAGAACGAACACCGGGGAGCTGTTTTTT. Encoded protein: CASSSTDRTNTGELFF.

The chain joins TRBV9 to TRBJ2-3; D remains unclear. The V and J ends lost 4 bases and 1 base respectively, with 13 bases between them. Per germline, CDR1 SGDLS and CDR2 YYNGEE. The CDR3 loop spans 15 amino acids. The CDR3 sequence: CASSTYEDGTDTQYF. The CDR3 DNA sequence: TGTGCCAGCAGCACTTACGAGGACGGCACAGATACGCAGTATTTT.

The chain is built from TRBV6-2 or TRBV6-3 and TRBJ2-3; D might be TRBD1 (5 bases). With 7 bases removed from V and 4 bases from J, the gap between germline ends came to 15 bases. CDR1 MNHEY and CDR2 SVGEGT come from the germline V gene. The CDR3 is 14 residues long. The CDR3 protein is CASNMGRESDTQYF. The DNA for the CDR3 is TGTGCCAGCAACATGGGCAGGGAATCAGATACGCAGTATTTT.

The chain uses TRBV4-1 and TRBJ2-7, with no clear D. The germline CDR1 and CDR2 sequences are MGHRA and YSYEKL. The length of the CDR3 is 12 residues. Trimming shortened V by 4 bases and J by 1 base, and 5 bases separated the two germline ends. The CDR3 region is CASSPESYEQYF. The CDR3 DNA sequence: TGCGCCAGCAGCCCTGAGTCCTACGAGCAGTACTTC.

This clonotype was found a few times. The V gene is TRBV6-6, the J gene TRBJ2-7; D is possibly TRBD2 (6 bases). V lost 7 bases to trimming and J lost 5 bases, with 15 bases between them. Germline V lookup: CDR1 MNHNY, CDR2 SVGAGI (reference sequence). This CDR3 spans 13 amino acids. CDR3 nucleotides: TGTGCCAGCAAATTCGCTAGCGCCAACGAGCAGTACGTC. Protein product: CASKFASANEQYV.

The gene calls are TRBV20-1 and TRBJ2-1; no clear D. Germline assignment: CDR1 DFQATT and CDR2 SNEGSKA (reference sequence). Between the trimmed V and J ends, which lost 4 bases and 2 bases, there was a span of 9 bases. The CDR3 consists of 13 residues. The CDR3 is CSATLATYNEQFF. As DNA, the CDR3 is TGCAGTGCTACATTGGCGACCTACAATGAGCAGTTCTTC.